The 3 T cell receptor beta chains reported below all come from one sample, sequenced in a study of regulatory T cells in long-lasting Graves disease. Researchers made TCR beta libraries by using iRepertoire HTBI primers and running Arm-PCR on CDR3 regions. TCRdb processed the multiplex PCR reads anew with MiXCR; each CDR3 protein has one entry. The profile shows over 450,000 distinct CDR3 sequences, roughly a fifth of them singletons. The time point: persistent/refractory GD, antithyroid drugs over 5 years with positive TRAb. Following extraction of RNA from PBMCs, that RNA was used to make the TCR library. The sample consisted of peripheral blood mononuclear cells (PBMCs), taken when the disease was refractory, from a patient treated with antithyroid drugs. These TCRs come from a female donor with Graves disease.

This clonotype appeared many times. This chain links TRBV2 with TRBJ1-2; 7 bases fit TRBD1. The CDR3 spans 12 residues. Germline V gives CDR1 SNHLY, CDR2 FYNNEI. The junction had 3 bases not matched to a gene; V was cut back by 4 bases and J by 7 bases. The CDR3 DNA is TGTGCCAGCAGTGGACAGGGTAGTGGCTACACCTTC. It yields the protein CASSGQGSGYTF.

In this sample, this clonotype turned up many times. The chain carries TRBV20-1 and TRBJ2-4; TRBD2 aligns across 7 bases. CDR1 is DFQATT, CDR2 SNEGSKA, per germline (reference sequence). This CDR3 comprises 15 residues. V dropped 6 bases and J dropped 6; count of bases not matched to a gene: 14. This CDR3 is CSANRMDGGGNIQYF. In nucleotides, the CDR3 is TGCAGTGCAAACCGCATGGATGGGGGGGGAAACATTCAGTACTTC.

V and J are TRBV6-2 or TRBV6-3 and TRBJ1-2, with 7 bases fitting TRBD1. The CDR3 is 14 amino acids. Trimming cost V 6 bases and J 1 base; bases outside gene matches: 5. CDR1 MNHEY and CDR2 SVGEGT come from the germline V gene. The DNA of the CDR3 is TGTGCCAGCAGATCGGGACAGAATAACTATGGCTACACCTTC. Its protein product is CASRSGQNNYGYTF.